This TCR beta chain emerged from a study of OX40 agonist ivuxolimab in advanced cancers. The overall study: Those enrolled were roughly 85% male, with a mean age of roughly 60 years and ages from roughly 20 to 85. Study-wide findings and caveats: Also present in some nonresponders was a low level of normalized T-cell clonal expansion. The CD4+ and CD8+ T cells in the blood had expanded clonally by week 6 at 0.1 to 3.0 mg/kg.

Blood was sampled at baseline, cycle 4 day 1, and cycle 7 day 1. The data were produced by immunoSEQ multiplex PCR, yet TCRdb's version contains in-frame clones alone and is incomplete. The sample holds some 80,000 clones, 70% to 85% seen once. This clone was observed once. The antigen is undetermined. From germline, CDR1 is LNHDA and CDR2 SQIVND (reference sequence). V lost 5 bases to trimming and J lost 2 bases, with 14 bases between them. The CDR3 consists of 15 residues. The sequences come from CD4+ or CD8+ T cells sorted from blood, collected in a trial of the OX40 agonist ivuxolimab. The sequence was collected from an adult with an advanced solid tumor such as melanoma, head and neck, liver or kidney cancer. The V call is TRBV19, the J call TRBJ2-3; tentative D call: TRBD1 (6 bases). In DNA, the CDR3 is TGTGCCAGTAGTCGGACAGCTCTATTCACAGATACGCAGTATTTT. Translated: CASSRTALFTDTQYF.